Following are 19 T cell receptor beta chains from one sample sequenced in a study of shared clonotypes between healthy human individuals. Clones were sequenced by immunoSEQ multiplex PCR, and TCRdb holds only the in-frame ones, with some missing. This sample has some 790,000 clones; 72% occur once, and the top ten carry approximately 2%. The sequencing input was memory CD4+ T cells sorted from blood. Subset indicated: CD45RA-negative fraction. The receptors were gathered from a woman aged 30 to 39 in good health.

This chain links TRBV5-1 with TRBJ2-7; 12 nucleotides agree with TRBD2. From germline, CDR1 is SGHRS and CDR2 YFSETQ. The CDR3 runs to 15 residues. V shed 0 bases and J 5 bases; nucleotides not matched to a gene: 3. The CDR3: CASSLASSGRDEQYF. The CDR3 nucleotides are TGCGCCAGCAGCTTGGCGTCTAGCGGGAGGGACGAGCAGTACTTC.

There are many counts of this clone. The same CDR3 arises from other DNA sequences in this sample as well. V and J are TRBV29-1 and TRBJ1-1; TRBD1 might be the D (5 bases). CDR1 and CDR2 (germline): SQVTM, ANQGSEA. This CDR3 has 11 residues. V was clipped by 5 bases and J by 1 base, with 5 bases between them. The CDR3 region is CSVQGNTEAFF. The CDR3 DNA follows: TGCAGCGTTCAGGGGAACACTGAAGCTTTCTTT. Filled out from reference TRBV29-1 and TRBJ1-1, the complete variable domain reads SAVISQKPSRDICQRGTSLTIQCQVDSQVTMMFWYRQQPGQSLTLIATANQGSEATYESGFVIDKFPISRPNLTFSTLTVSNMSPEDSSIYLCSVQGNTEAFFGQGTRLTVV.

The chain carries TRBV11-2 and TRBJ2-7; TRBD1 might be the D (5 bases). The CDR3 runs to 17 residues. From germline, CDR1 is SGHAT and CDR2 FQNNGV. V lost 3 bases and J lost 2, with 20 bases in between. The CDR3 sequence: CASSFGETALKPYEQYF. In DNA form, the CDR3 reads TGTGCCAGCAGCTTTGGCGAGACAGCCCTTAAGCCCTACGAGCAGTACTTC. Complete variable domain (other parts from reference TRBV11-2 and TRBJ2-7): EAGVAQSPRYKIIEKRQSVAFWCNPISGHATLYWYQQILGQGPKLLIQFQNNGVVDDSQLPKDRFSAERLKGVDSTLKIQPAKLEDSAVYLCASSFGETALKPYEQYFGPGTRLTVT.

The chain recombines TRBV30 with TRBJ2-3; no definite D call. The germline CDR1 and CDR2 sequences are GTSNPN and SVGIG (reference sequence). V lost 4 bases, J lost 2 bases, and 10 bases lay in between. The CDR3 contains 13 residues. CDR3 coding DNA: TGTGCCTGGACCAGAGACCCCACAGATACGCAGTATTTT. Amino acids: CAWTRDPTDTQYF.

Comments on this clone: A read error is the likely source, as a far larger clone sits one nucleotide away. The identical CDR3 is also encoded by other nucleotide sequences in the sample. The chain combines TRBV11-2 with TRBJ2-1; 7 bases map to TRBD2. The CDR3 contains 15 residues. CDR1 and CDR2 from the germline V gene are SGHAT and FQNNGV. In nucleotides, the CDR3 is TGTGCTAGCAGCTTTGGCGGGAGTGGTCACAATGAGCAGTTCTTC. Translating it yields CASSFGGSGHNEQFF.

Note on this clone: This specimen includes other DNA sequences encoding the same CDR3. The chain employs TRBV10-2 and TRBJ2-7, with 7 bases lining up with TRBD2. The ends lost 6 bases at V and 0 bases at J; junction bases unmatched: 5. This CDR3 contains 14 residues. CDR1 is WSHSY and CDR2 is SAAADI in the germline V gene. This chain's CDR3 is CASSEGGSSYEQYF. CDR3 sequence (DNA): TGCGCCAGCAGCGAAGGCGGGAGCTCCTACGAGCAGTACTTC.

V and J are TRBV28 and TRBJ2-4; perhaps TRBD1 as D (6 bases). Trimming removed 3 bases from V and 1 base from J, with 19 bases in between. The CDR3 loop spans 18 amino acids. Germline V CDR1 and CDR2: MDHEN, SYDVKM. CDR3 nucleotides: TGTGCCAGCAGTTTTGCAGGCCAGGGGCGGTCGGCCAAAAACATTCAGTACTTC. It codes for CASSFAGQGRSAKNIQYF.

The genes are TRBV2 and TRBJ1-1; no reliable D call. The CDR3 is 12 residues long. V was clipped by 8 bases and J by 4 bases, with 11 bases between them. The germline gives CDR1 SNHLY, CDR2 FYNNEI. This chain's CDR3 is CASEFTGTEAFF. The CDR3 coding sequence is TGTGCCAGCGAATTCACGGGCACTGAAGCTTTCTTT. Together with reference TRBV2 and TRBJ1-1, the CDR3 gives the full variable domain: EPEVTQTPSHQVTQMGQEVILRCVPISNHLYFYWYRQILGQKVEFLVSFYNNEISEKSEIFDDQFSVERPDGSNFTLKIRSTKLEDSAMYFCASEFTGTEAFFGQGTRLTVV.

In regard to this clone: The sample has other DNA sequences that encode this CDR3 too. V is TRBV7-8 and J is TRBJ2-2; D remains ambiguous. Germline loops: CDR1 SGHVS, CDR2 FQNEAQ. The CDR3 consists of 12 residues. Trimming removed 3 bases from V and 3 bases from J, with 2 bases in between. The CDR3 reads CASSLDTGELFF. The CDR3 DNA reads TGTGCCAGCAGCTTGGACACCGGGGAGCTGTTTTTT.

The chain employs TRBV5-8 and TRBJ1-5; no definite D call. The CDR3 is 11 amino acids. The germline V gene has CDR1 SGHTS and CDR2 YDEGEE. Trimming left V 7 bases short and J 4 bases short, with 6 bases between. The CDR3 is CASGRNQPQHF. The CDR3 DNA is TGTGCCAGCGGCAGAAATCAGCCCCAGCATTTT.

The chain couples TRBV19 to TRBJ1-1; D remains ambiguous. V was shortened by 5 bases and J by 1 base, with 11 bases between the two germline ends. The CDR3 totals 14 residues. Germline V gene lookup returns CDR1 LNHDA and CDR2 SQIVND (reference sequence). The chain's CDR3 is CASSPGPKNTEAFF. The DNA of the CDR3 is TGTGCCAGTAGTCCTGGACCGAAGAACACTGAAGCTTTCTTT.

DNA of the CDR3: TGTGCCAGCAGTTTACAAGGACAGGGGAAAGAGAACACTGAAGCTTTCTTT. It codes for CASSLQGQGKENTEAFF. The chain uses TRBV28 and TRBJ1-1; 9 nucleotides agree with TRBD1. J gave up 1 base and V 2 bases, and 8 bases lay outside the gene matches. CDR1 is MDHEN, CDR2 SYDVKM, per germline. CDR3 length: 17 residues.

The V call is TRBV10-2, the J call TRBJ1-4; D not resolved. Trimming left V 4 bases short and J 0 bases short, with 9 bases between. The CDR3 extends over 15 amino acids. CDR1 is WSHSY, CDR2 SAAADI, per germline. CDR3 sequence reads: CASSAHTSTNEKLFF. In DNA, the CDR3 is TGCGCCAGCAGTGCTCATACATCAACTAATGAAAAACTGTTTTTT.

The CDR3 loop is CASSPTSGRAKYTGELFF. The CDR3, as DNA: TGTGCCAGCTCACCCACTAGCGGGAGGGCCAAGTACACCGGGGAGCTGTTTTTT. This chain uses TRBV18 with TRBJ2-2, with 13 positions matching TRBD2. The V segment lost 3 bases and the J segment 3 bases; nucleotides outside the gene matches: 7. CDR1 is KGHSH, CDR2 LQKENI, per germline. The CDR3 contains 18 residues.

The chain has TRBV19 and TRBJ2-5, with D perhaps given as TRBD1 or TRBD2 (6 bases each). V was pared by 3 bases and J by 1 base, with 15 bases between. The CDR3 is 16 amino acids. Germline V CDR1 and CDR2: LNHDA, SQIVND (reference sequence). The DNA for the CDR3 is TGTGCCAGTAGTATCTGGGGGGCGGCCAGCCAAGAGACCCAGTACTTC. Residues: CASSIWGAASQETQYF. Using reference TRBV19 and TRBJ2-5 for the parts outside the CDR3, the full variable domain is DGGITQSPKYLFRKEGQNVTLSCEQNLNHDAMYWYRQDPGQGLRLIYYSQIVNDFQKGDIAEGYSVSREKKESFPLTVTSAQKNPTAFYLCASSIWGAASQETQYFGPGTRLLVL.

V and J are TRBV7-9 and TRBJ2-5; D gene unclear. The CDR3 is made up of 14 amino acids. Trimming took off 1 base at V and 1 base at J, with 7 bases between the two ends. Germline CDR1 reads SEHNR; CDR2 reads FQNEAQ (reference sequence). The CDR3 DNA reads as TGTGCCAGCAGCTTAGATCCGGGCCAAGAGACCCAGTACTTC. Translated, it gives CASSLDPGQETQYF.

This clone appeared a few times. CDR3 residues: CASTLQGATGELFF. For the CDR3, the DNA is TGTGCCAGTACTCTTCAGGGGGCGACCGGGGAGCTGTTTTTT. This chain connects TRBV19 to TRBJ2-2; the match to TRBD1 covers 8 bases. The germline V gene has CDR1 LNHDA and CDR2 SQIVND (reference sequence). V was pared by 7 bases and J by 5 bases, with 6 bases of the junction left unmatched. The CDR3 is 14 amino acids.

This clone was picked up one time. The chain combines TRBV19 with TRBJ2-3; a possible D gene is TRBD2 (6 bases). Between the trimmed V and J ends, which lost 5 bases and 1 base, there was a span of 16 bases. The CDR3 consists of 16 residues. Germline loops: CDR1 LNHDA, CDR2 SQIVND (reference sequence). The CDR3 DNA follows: TGTGCCAGTAGTTACGGAGGGTACAGAGGCACAGATACGCAGTATTTT. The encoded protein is CASSYGGYRGTDTQYF.

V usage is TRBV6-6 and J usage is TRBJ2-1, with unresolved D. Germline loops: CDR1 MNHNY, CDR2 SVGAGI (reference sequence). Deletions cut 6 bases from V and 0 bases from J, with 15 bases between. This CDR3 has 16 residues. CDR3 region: CASRVGLLISYNEQFF. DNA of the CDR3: TGTGCCAGCAGGGTAGGGCTTTTGATCTCCTACAATGAGCAGTTCTTC.